The present TCR beta chain was sequenced within a study of human T cells and chemical hapten exposure. With respect to this clonotype: A much larger clone differs from this one at a single base, so this may be a read error.

Germline V CDR1 and CDR2: MNHEY, SVGAGI. This CDR3 comprises 11 residues. TCRdb re-called the RACE reads with MiXCR, one entry per CDR3 protein. The sample yields tens of thousands of distinct CDR3 sequences, 9.8% seen once. The sample's time point: patch test 1, 2 weeks after DPC sensitization. Documented treatment: therapeutic diphenylcyclopropenone sensitization with weekly scalp DPC. This material consisted of whole blood, taken in connection with sensitization to the hapten diphenylcyclopropenone (DPC). This TCR came from a middle-aged woman with alopecia areata. Some clones in this sample may be carry-over from other donors' samples. V and J are TRBV6-5 and TRBJ2-1, with TRBD1 as a possible D gene (5 bases). CDR3 protein: CTSRANNEQFF. CDR3 coding DNA: TGTACCAGCAGGGCAAACAATGAGCAGTTCTTC.